Listed below are T cell receptor beta chains from one sample, sequenced in a study of T cells expressing NK-cell markers. TCRdb processed the 5' RACE reads again and assigns one entry to each CDR3 protein, with no DNA. The table lists around 550,000 distinct CDR3 sequences, with less than 4.5% in the top ten. Sequenced material: blood T cells: a sorted CD56 or NKG2C T cell subset, CD4+ or CD8+ T cells, or bulk PBMC T cells (not recorded which). All receptors come from a man younger than 35 in good health. Each CDR3 is given with its conserved first and last residue.

CASSSGTSAYDTQYF	TRBV5-1	TRBJ2-3	15
CASSLVAEVSYNEQFF	TRBV5-1	TRBJ2-1	16
CASSVSTVSLNTGELFF	TRBV9	TRBJ2-2	17
CASSPGSGLETQYF	TRBV28	TRBJ2-5	14
CASSQDWEEFHQPQHF	TRBV3-1	TRBJ1-5	16
CATYPTTNTGELFF	TRBV6-2/TRBV6-3	TRBJ2-2	14
CASSIPGGDEQFF	TRBV7-9	TRBJ2-1	13
CASSLAPAGHEQFF	TRBV7-6	TRBJ2-1	14
CSARGTGGFVYSNQPQHF	TRBV20-1	TRBJ1-5	18
CASGTRNQPQHF	TRBV12-3/TRBV12-4	TRBJ1-5	12
CASSPTPGSEAFF	TRBV11-2	TRBJ1-1	13
CASRPGTRETQYF	TRBV19	TRBJ2-5	13
CASSPVRKGDNEQFF	TRBV9	TRBJ2-1	15
CASSFGDREIYGYTF	TRBV5-6	TRBJ1-2	15
CASMDYRGQGKNTGELFF	TRBV11-2	TRBJ2-2	18
CASSYSSDQETQYF	TRBV6-2/TRBV6-3	TRBJ2-5	14
CSVGGSRTQYF	TRBV29-1	TRBJ2-5	11
CASSEALLTGELFF	TRBV2	TRBJ2-2	14
CASSPSGLARDTQYF	TRBV12-3/TRBV12-4	TRBJ2-3	15
CASSADLEQFF	TRBV5-1	TRBJ2-1	11
CASSNRDRAPAKNIQYF	TRBV28	TRBJ2-4	17
CASSPGGPGGPYNEQFF	TRBV12-3/TRBV12-4	TRBJ2-1	17
CSGDVYNEQFF	TRBV29-1	TRBJ2-1	11
CASSFVRAEAFF	TRBV7-2	TRBJ1-1	12
CASSPRDRAGGELFF	TRBV7-9	TRBJ2-2	15
CASSLKGFVTDTQYF	TRBV12-3/TRBV12-4	TRBJ2-3	15
CASSHSGPEAFF	TRBV12-3/TRBV12-4	TRBJ1-1	12
CASSPFGSRAYNEQFF	TRBV12-3/TRBV12-4	TRBJ2-1	16
CATSRDSGVAGSNEQFF	TRBV15	TRBJ2-1	17
CSVEGPSRTEAFF	TRBV29-1	TRBJ1-1	13
CASRAPQGYYGYTF	TRBV28	TRBJ1-2	14
CASSRGYAETQYF	TRBV25-1	TRBJ2-5	13
CASSPEGWQETQYF	TRBV5-1	TRBJ2-5	14
CAWTKPANSPLHF	TRBV30	TRBJ1-6	13
CAISSPTEGTDTQYF	TRBV10-3	TRBJ2-3	15
CASSYLTSGNNEQFF	TRBV6-5	TRBJ2-1	15
CASSFGREGRREQFF	TRBV12-3/TRBV12-4	TRBJ2-1	15
CASSLMGQGATEAFF	TRBV5-1	TRBJ1-1	15
CASSPDTGTIRTRVF	TRBV4-1	TRBJ2-1	15
CSARAPGQGNSPLHF	TRBV20-1	TRBJ1-6	15
CSASGSGRHQETQYF	TRBV20-1	TRBJ2-5	15
CASSLGGVFAQYF	TRBV12-3/TRBV12-4	TRBJ2-5	13
CASSRGPSEAFF	TRBV7-9	TRBJ1-1	12
CASSRQGTGDNSPLHF	TRBV5-1	TRBJ1-6	16
CASSPGTSRLSDTQYF	TRBV12-3/TRBV12-4	TRBJ2-3	16
CASSQDLPSGSQNIQYF	TRBV4-2	TRBJ2-4	17
CASSQGGRDTEAFF	TRBV3-1	TRBJ1-1	14
CASSGHTEAFF	TRBV12-3/TRBV12-4	TRBJ1-1	11
CATYPRQGGDTQYF	TRBV10-3	TRBJ2-3	14
CASSPGRYTDTQYF	TRBV5-1	TRBJ2-3	14
CSGESSLESWDNEQFF	TRBV20-1	TRBJ2-1	16
CASSYQRLASGSSNTGELFF	TRBV7-8	TRBJ2-2	20
CASSLNTAKNIQYF	TRBV11-2	TRBJ2-4	14
CSARTGSADYEQYF	TRBV20-1	TRBJ2-7	14
CASSPGLAVLGPDTQYF	TRBV7-8	TRBJ2-3	17
CATGPRDTRAGELFF	TRBV24-1	TRBJ2-2	15
CASSIDPTGMNTEAFF	TRBV19	TRBJ1-1	16